This TCR beta chain is from a study of cytomegalovirus exposure and HLA in healthy donors. Study-wide results and limits: Later analysis identified 15,000 to 20,000 TCR beta sequences associated with HLA alleles, using a false discovery rate threshold of 0.05. DRB1 had the most TCR associations and HLA-C the fewest, a later analysis found, with rates varying by HLA locus.

60 Vbeta and 13 Jbeta primers were used in PCR. Assay: immunoSEQ multiplex PCR; the TCRdb copy retains only in-frame clones and omits some. This table holds tens of thousands of clones, nearly 80% found once. The CDR3 is 15 amino acids. Germline V CDR1 and CDR2: LNHDA, SQIVND (reference sequence). V lost 2 bases and J lost 3, with 11 bases in between. As regards this clone: Antigen: not known.

The J gene is TRBJ1-3, the V gene TRBV19, with D perhaps TRBD1 (5 bases). This TCR derives from a man aged 40-50 years in good health and CMV-seronegative. The sequenced material came from PBMCs. As DNA, the CDR3 is TGTGCCAGTAGTATACCTTCAGGGAATGGAAACACCATATATTTT. Its protein product is CASSIPSGNGNTIYF.